This TCR beta chain was documented in a study of response to subunit inactivated influenza vaccine (dated by TCRdb to the late 2010s). Broadly, across the study: The study used deep quantitative T cell receptor repertoire profiling to track responses to a trivalent subunit inactivated influenza vaccine.

Library method: RT-PCR. Instrument used: Illumina HiSeq 2500. TCRdb itself trimmed the public reads at Q25 with fastp, ran MiXCR and retained productive beta chains. Identical CDR3 protein sequences are pooled into one entry, listed with their most common genes and DNA. This sample lists hundreds of thousands of distinct CDR3 sequences; about 20% were detected once. The top ten clones comprise 10% of the sample. This clonotype has a handful of counts. Its antigen is still unknown. No clone much larger than this one lies a single base away; base qualities are absent. Study-wide findings and limitations: It was suggested by the authors that each seasonal influenza vaccination may recruit only a limited number of new T cells.

The CDR3 spans 15 residues, from the cysteine through the phenylalanine. Only the CDR3 part of the read is kept: 45 bases, read in frame from the first base. Ends trimmed: V by 2 bases, J by 7 bases; bases unmatched to a gene: 3. The germline V gene supplies CDR1 MGHRA and CDR2 YSYEKL. The clonotype originates from a man aged 50 to 69 who received an inactivated influenza vaccine. Donor details come from another sample of the same person, matched by shared clones. Rearrangement joined TRBV4-1 to TRBJ2-2; 11 central nucleotides agree with TRBD2. The specimen was PBMCs from blood, collected about 19 months after vaccination. The sequence in DNA is TGCGCCAGCAGCCAAACTAGCGGGGGAGACGGGGAGCTGTTTTTT. This sequence encodes CASSQTSGGDGELFF.